The 11 T cell receptor beta chains given below trace back to one sample, sequenced in a study of blood T cell repertoires in COVID-19. Using immunoSEQ multiplex PCR, the repertoire was profiled, and TCRdb retains in-frame clones only, with some absent. The table shows about 110,000 clones, with about 80% occurring only once. Input material: peripheral blood. The receptors stem from a woman of 80 years or more with acute or convalescent COVID-19.

The chain is built from TRBV4-3 and TRBJ2-5, with TRBD1 matching 7 bases. The CDR3 spans 15 residues. The germline gives CDR1 LGHNA, CDR2 YSLEER. V lost 2 bases and J lost 7; bases outside the gene matches: 10. The CDR3 loop is CASSQHQDRVGTQYF. CDR3 in DNA: TGCGCCAGCAGCCAACATCAAGACAGGGTCGGGACCCAGTACTTC.

This chain links TRBV7-2 with TRBJ2-3; D might be TRBD2 (6 bases). The CDR3 extends over 17 amino acids. Deletions cut 4 bases from V and 4 bases from J, with 21 bases between. Germline loops: CDR1 SGHTA, CDR2 FQGNSA. The CDR3 region has the DNA TGTGCCAGCAGCTCAGTGTTGGGACGGGAGTTCGCAGATACGCAGTATTTT. Translation gives CASSSVLGREFADTQYF.

V is TRBV4-1 and J is TRBJ2-1; D is perhaps TRBD2 (5 bases). The CDR3 extends over 14 amino acids. V dropped 0 bases and J dropped 12 bases, with 15 bases sitting between them. In germline, CDR1 is MGHRA, CDR2 YSYEKL. The DNA of the CDR3 is TGCGCCAGCAGCCAAGATTATACAGCCCGGGGGCAGTTCTTC. Protein: CASSQDYTARGQFF.

This clone was picked up a small number of times. This chain connects TRBV5-4 to TRBJ1-3, with D possibly TRBD1 on 6 matching bases. The CDR3 runs 18 residues. Trimming removed 3 bases at V and 7 bases at J, with 26 bases between. CDR1 is SGHNT, CDR2 YYREEE, per germline (reference sequence). CDR3 loop: CASSSNRGRGVFSNTIYF. The CDR3 DNA reads TGTGCCAGCAGCTCAAATCGGGGCAGGGGAGTTTTTTCGAACACCATATATTTT.

The chain recombines TRBV5-5 with TRBJ2-6; 7 bases agree with TRBD2. The CDR3 has 16 residues. V was clipped by 4 bases and J by 2 bases; unmatched bases: 6. Germline loops: CDR1 SGHKS, CDR2 YYEKEE (reference sequence). CDR3 protein: CASSPNGGTGANVLTF. CDR3 bases: TGTGCCAGCAGCCCGAACGGGGGGACTGGGGCCAACGTCCTGACTTTC.

The chain links TRBV2 to TRBJ2-7, with 8 bases identical to TRBD1. The CDR3 is 15 amino acids. V shed 4 bases and J 7 bases; nucleotides not matched to a gene: 12. Germline values: CDR1 SNHLY, CDR2 FYNNEI. CDR3 in amino acids: CASSAGQGSSWEQYF. CDR3 coding DNA: TGTGCCAGCAGTGCCGGACAGGGATCGTCTTGGGAGCAGTACTTC.

This chain uses TRBV2 with TRBJ1-2; D perhaps matches TRBD1 (5 bases). The CDR3 runs to 16 residues. The V gene lost 3 bases and the J gene lost 4 bases, with 18 bases spanning the gap. Germline CDR1 SNHLY, CDR2 FYNNEI. The CDR3 spells CASSELPGGEVYGYTF. Written as DNA, the CDR3 is TGTGCCAGCAGTGAGCTCCCCGGGGGAGAGGTCTATGGCTACACCTTC.

This rearrangement joins TRBV19 to TRBJ2-1; 8 nucleotides align to TRBD2. There are 15 residues in the CDR3. J gave up 3 bases and V 3 bases, and 4 bases lay outside the gene matches. Germline CDR1 reads LNHDA; CDR2 reads SQIVND (reference sequence). The CDR3 DNA reads as TGTGCCAGTAGTATTGATAGCGGGAACTACAATGAGCAGTTCTTC. The encoded protein is CASSIDSGNYNEQFF.

This clone appeared a few times. The J gene is TRBJ1-5, the V gene TRBV15; 7 positions agree with TRBD1. With V trimmed by 8 bases and J by 1 base, 5 bases remained unmatched. This CDR3 spans 14 amino acids. Germline CDR1 LNHNV, CDR2 YYDKDF (reference sequence). The CDR3 sequence is CATADRLSNQPQHF. CDR3 DNA sequence: TGTGCCACCGCGGACAGGTTGAGCAATCAGCCCCAGCATTTT.

The chain carries TRBV6-4 and TRBJ2-1, with TRBD1 matching 10 bases. The CDR3 runs 14 residues. V lost 5 bases, J lost 4 bases, and 2 bases stayed unmatched. Looked up from germline, CDR1 is MRHNA and CDR2 is SNTAGT. CDR3 nucleotide sequence: TGTGCCAGCAGTCAGGGACAGGGGTACAATGAGCAGTTCTTC. Residues: CASSQGQGYNEQFF.

This clone was detected only once. The chain combines TRBV7-3 with TRBJ2-1; 10 bases agree with TRBD2. Germline values: CDR1 SGHTA, CDR2 FQGTGA. V dropped 2 bases and J dropped 0; count of bases not matched to a gene: 7. This CDR3 is built from 18 residues. The CDR3 nucleotides read TGTGCCAGCAGCTTAGTTAGCGGGGGGACGAGCTCCTACAATGAGCAGTTCTTC. It is translated as CASSLVSGGTSSYNEQFF.